The rows below give T cell receptor beta chains drawn from one sample of a study of T cell repertoires in cytomegalovirus infection. TCRdb recomputed calls from the reads with MiXCR, one row per CDR3 protein. The table shows hundreds of thousands of distinct CDR3 sequences, with approximately 8.9% occurring only once. The specimen was PBMCs. The receptors were sampled from a human donor in good health (CMV status not recorded). Some clones in this sample may be carry-over from other donors' samples. The CDR3 runs from the conserved cysteine through the conserved F or W. A D gene is named only where the DNA matches it firmly. Clone size appears in some rows only: once, few, many, or a class for an expanded clone.

V,D,J,size,DNA,CDR3
TRBV6-4,TRBD2,TRBJ2-3,many,TGTGCCAGCAGCAAGAGAGCGGGGGCTAGCACAGATACGCAGTATTTT,CASSKRAGASTDTQYF
TRBV2,.,TRBJ2-3,many,TGTGCCAGCAGTGAGGGGCTCCAACCTAGCACAGATACGCAGTATTTT,CASSEGLQPSTDTQYF
TRBV29-1,.,TRBJ1-2,few,TGCAGCGTTGAAGAACTAGGAGGAAACTCGGGGGGCTACACCTTC,CSVEELGGNSGGYTF
TRBV10-3,.,TRBJ2-2,many,TGTGCCATCAGTGCCTCCCAGGGACCGAACACCGGGGAGCTGTTTTTT,CAISASQGPNTGELFF
TRBV27,TRBD2,TRBJ2-2,few,TGTGCCAGCAGTTACCTCCGACTTGAGACAGCGGGGGCTGAGAGCACCGGGGAGCTGTTTTTT,CASSYLRLETAGAESTGELFF
TRBV7-9,.,TRBJ1-6,.,TGTGCCAGCAGCTTAGGGCTCTCCTATAATTCACCCCTCCACTTT,CASSLGLSYNSPLHF
TRBV27,TRBD2,TRBJ2-5,many,TGTGCCAGCAGTTTAACAGGACTGATTAGCGGGGGGATGCAAGAGACCCAGTACTTC,CASSLTGLISGGMQETQYF
TRBV29-1,.,TRBJ2-7,many,TGCAGCGTTGTCGGAGGGGAGAACCACGAGCAGTACTTC,CSVVGGENHEQYF
TRBV20-1,TRBD2,TRBJ2-3,many,TGCAGTGCTAGACGGGGGGGGCCGGACGCGACAGATACGCAGTATTTT,CSARRGGPDATDTQYF
TRBV6-2/TRBV6-3,TRBD1,TRBJ2-2,many,TGTGCCAGCGGGAGACAGGGGGCGAGGACCGGGGAGCTGTTTTTT,CASGRQGARTGELFF
TRBV20-1,.,TRBJ1-6,few,TGCAGTGCTAGTAAGGGTGGAGATAATTCACCCCTCCACTTT,CSASKGGDNSPLHF
TRBV12-3/TRBV12-4,TRBD1,TRBJ1-2,.,TGTGCCAGCAGTTTATTGGACAGGGGTTATGGCTACACCTTC,CASSLLDRGYGYTF
TRBV29-1,.,TRBJ1-1,.,TGCAGCGCCTGGGGGCTAGGAGTCACTGAAGCTTTCTTT,CSAWGLGVTEAFF
TRBV20-1,TRBD2,TRBJ2-1,many,TGCAGTGCTAGAGATAACGGGGGGGGCTACAATGAGCAGTTCTTC,CSARDNGGGYNEQFF
TRBV5-5,TRBD1,TRBJ2-1,many,TGTGCCAGCAGCTTCGGACAGGGGGTGGACAATGAGCAGTTCTTC,CASSFGQGVDNEQFF
TRBV3-1,.,TRBJ2-1,few,TGTGCCAGCAGCCCCATAGGCAATGAGCAGTTCTTC,CASSPIGNEQFF
TRBV14,.,TRBJ2-1,few,TGTGCCAGCAGCCAAGCGGGATTTTCCAATGAGCAGTTCTTC,CASSQAGFSNEQFF
TRBV7-9,TRBD1,TRBJ2-7,.,TGTGCCAGCAGCTTCGGGGGACAGGTCATGGGCGAGCAGTACTTC,CASSFGGQVMGEQYF
TRBV19,TRBD2,TRBJ2-5,.,TGTGCCAGTACAGGGACTAGCGCGGAGACCCAGTACTTC,CASTGTSAETQYF
TRBV18,.,TRBJ2-3,many,TGTGCCAGCTCACCACCGAGGTGGACCACCCCCACAGATACGCAGTATTTT,CASSPPRWTTPTDTQYF
TRBV28,.,TRBJ1-5,.,TGTGCCAGCAGTCAGGGGTTACATCAGCCCCAGCATTTT,CASSQGLHQPQHF
TRBV7-2,TRBD1,TRBJ1-5,many,TGTGCCAGCAGTCGACAGGGGGCAGGCAATCAGCCCCAGCATTTT,CASSRQGAGNQPQHF
TRBV6-1,TRBD1,TRBJ1-1,many,TGTGCCAGCAGTGATTGGGACAGATTGAACACTGAAGCTTTCTTT,CASSDWDRLNTEAFF
TRBV7-2,.,TRBJ2-7,many,TGTGCCAGCAGCTTATCTCGGGGGAGCTCCTACGAGCAGTACTTC,CASSLSRGSSYEQYF
TRBV10-3,.,TRBJ1-6,few,TGTGCCATCAGAGAAGAGGGACTCCCAAATTCACCCCTCCACTTT,CAIREEGLPNSPLHF
TRBV4-1,TRBD1,TRBJ2-3,many,TGCGCCAGCAGCCGATTTCCGGGACAGGGCCCCACAGATACGCAGTATTTT,CASSRFPGQGPTDTQYF
TRBV20-1,.,TRBJ1-2,many,TGCAGTGCTAGAACCCTCGGGGGGCTTTTTGGCTACACCTTC,CSARTLGGLFGYTF
TRBV29-1,.,TRBJ2-5,.,TGCAGCGTTGAAACAGGGAGGAAAGAGACCCAGTACTTC,CSVETGRKETQYF
TRBV6-2/TRBV6-3,.,TRBJ2-5,many,TGTGCCAGCAGTTCGGGGGCGCTGGTCCCCCAGTACTTC,CASSSGALVPQYF
TRBV7-7,.,TRBJ2-3,.,TGTGCTAGCAGCCACCTTGAAGGTATAGGCACAGATACGCAGTATTTT,CASSHLEGIGTDTQYF
TRBV28,.,TRBJ2-5,many,TGTGCCAGCAGCAGAGGGGGACACGGCTTCCAAGAGACCCAGTACTTC,CASSRGGHGFQETQYF
TRBV5-1,TRBD2,TRBJ2-1,few,TGCGCCAGCAGCTTGTTTCTAGCGGGAGGCGAGCAGTTCTTC,CASSLFLAGGEQFF
TRBV5-1,TRBD1,TRBJ2-6,many,TGCGCCAGCAGCTTACAGGGGGCGCCTGGGGCCAACGTCCTGACTTTC,CASSLQGAPGANVLTF
TRBV7-9,.,TRBJ1-5,many,TGTGCCAGCAGCCCAGGTAGTAGCAATCAGCCCCAGCATTTT,CASSPGSSNQPQHF
TRBV4-3,TRBD1,TRBJ1-1,many,TGCGCCAGCAGCCAATACCAGGGGGCTGATGAAGCTTTCTTT,CASSQYQGADEAFF
TRBV12-3/TRBV12-4,TRBD1,TRBJ2-1,many,TGTGCCAGCAGCGAACAGGGGGCTATAGTGGGTGAGCAGTTCTTC,CASSEQGAIVGEQFF
TRBV28,.,TRBJ1-2,few,TGTGCCAGCAGTCTTAGGGGTGGCTACACCTTC,CASSLRGGYTF
TRBV7-2,.,TRBJ1-5,many,TGTGCCAGCAGCTCCGCCCCTCAGGGGATCAATCAGCCCCAGCATTTC,CASSSAPQGINQPQHF
TRBV7-2,TRBD1,TRBJ1-1,many,TGTGCCAGCAGCTCGGACAGGCCGCAAGCTTTCTTT,CASSSDRPQAFF
TRBV7-6,TRBD2,TRBJ2-1,.,TGTGCCAGCAGCTTAGGAGCGGGACTAGCGGGGGGTGAGCAGTTCTTC,CASSLGAGLAGGEQFF
TRBV18,TRBD2,TRBJ2-3,many,TGTGCCAGCTCAGCCTTTCCGACGGGGGGGATTGGAGATACGCAGTATTTT,CASSAFPTGGIGDTQYF
TRBV28,TRBD2,TRBJ2-3,many,TGTGCCTCGGTTAGCGGGGGCGAGCGTGGTACGCAGTATTTT,CASVSGGERGTQYF
TRBV27,.,TRBJ2-1,.,TGTGCCAGCAGTTTGGGGCGGGGTCTCGATGAGCAGTTCTTC,CASSLGRGLDEQFF
TRBV15,.,TRBJ2-6,.,TGTGCCACCTCGTCGGGGGGCGCTGGGGCCAACGTCCTGACTTTC,CATSSGGAGANVLTF
TRBV14,.,TRBJ1-5,many,TGTGCCAGCAGCCAAGATATGGTACAGGAACAGGGAAATCAGCCCCAGCATTTT,CASSQDMVQEQGNQPQHF
TRBV7-9,.,TRBJ2-7,many,TGTGCCAGCATAAACAGGAGCTCCTACGAGCAGTACTTC,CASINRSSYEQYF
TRBV2,TRBD1,TRBJ1-6,.,TGTGCCAGCAGTGAGGTTGGGACAGCAAATTCACCCCTCCACTTT,CASSEVGTANSPLHF
TRBV5-1,.,TRBJ1-4,few,TGCGCCAGCAGCTTGTTCGGACAACCTTTTAATGAAAAACTGTTTTTT,CASSLFGQPFNEKLFF
TRBV7-2,.,TRBJ2-5,many,TGTGCCAGCAGCTTAGACCGTGCTACCCAGTACTTC,CASSLDRATQYF
TRBV4-3,TRBD1,TRBJ1-1,many,TGCGCCAGCAGCCACCGGACAGGCCTGAACACTGAAGCTTTCTTT,CASSHRTGLNTEAFF
TRBV6-5,TRBD2,TRBJ2-1,few,TGTGCCAGCAGGGAGGGCGGGGGGGCCCGCGAGCAGTTCTTC,CASREGGGAREQFF
TRBV29-1,TRBD2,TRBJ2-4,many,TGCAGCGTTGAAGGGACTAGCGGGAGCAAAAACATTCAGTACTTC,CSVEGTSGSKNIQYF
TRBV2,TRBD2,TRBJ2-5,.,TGTGCCAGCAGTGGGGACTACTTGGTAGGAACCCAGTACTTC,CASSGDYLVGTQYF